These 28 T cell receptor beta chains share one sample of origin, sequenced in a study of long-term antiretroviral therapy in people with HIV. It was version v3.0 of the immunoSEQ assay that was run at survey level. Clones were read by immunoSEQ multiplex PCR, and TCRdb kept only the in-frame ones, dropping some. The repertoire holds about 28,000 clones, with approximately 80% as singletons. The source was unsorted PBMCs, collected 2.7 to 2.9 years after starting antiretroviral therapy. The receptors here all came from a man aged 25-45 years with HIV.

This clone has just a few counts. V usage is TRBV10-2 and J usage is TRBJ1-6; 7 positions agree with TRBD1. The CDR3 spans 14 residues. V trimming: 7 bases; J trimming: 9 bases; junction bases outside the gene matches: 9. CDR1 is WSHSY, CDR2 SAAADI, per germline. The CDR3 bases are TGCGCCAGCACTTTAGGACAGGAGGGTTCACCCCTCCACTTT. This sequence encodes CASTLGQEGSPLHF.

In its sample, this clone was seen a few times. The rearrangement joins TRBV6-1 to TRBJ2-7; TRBD2 is a possible D gene (6 bases). V lost 8 bases to trimming and J lost 0 bases, with 11 bases between them. Per germline, CDR1 MNHNS and CDR2 SASEGT. CDR3 size: 13 residues. CDR3 loop: CASSEGLSYEQYF. The DNA of the CDR3 is TGTGCCAGCTCGGAGGGGCTCTCCTACGAGCAGTACTTC.

The chain joins TRBV2 to TRBJ2-5; D not resolved. Per the germline V gene, CDR1 is SNHLY and CDR2 is FYNNEI. V lost 8 bases and J lost 5, with 12 bases in between. The length of the CDR3 is 12 residues. CDR3 loop: CASGEGRETQYF. The CDR3, as DNA: TGTGCCAGCGGGGAAGGTCGGGAGACCCAGTACTTC.

The chain employs TRBV7-2 and TRBJ2-5, with D possibly being TRBD1 or TRBD2 (5 bases each). V lost 4 bases to trimming and J lost 4 bases, with 10 bases between them. Germline CDR1 is SGHTA and CDR2 is FQGNSA. This CDR3 has 13 amino acids. DNA for the CDR3: TGTGCCAGCAGCTACGGGACGCGAGAGACCCAGTACTTC. Its protein product is CASSYGTRETQYF.

V and J are TRBV2 and TRBJ1-1; weak D call: TRBD1 (6 bases). The germline CDR1 and CDR2 sequences are SNHLY and FYNNEI. The ends were cut back, 7 bases at V and 1 base at J, with 10 bases in the middle. The CDR3 length is 13 residues. As DNA, the CDR3 is TGTGCCAGCACCCGAGGGGGGAACACTGAAGCTTTCTTT. As protein: CASTRGGNTEAFF.

The sample holds a few counts of this clone. This sequence joins TRBV7-6 and TRBJ1-5; D is undetermined. The CDR3 is made up of 12 amino acids. With 0 bases removed from V and 4 bases from J, the gap between germline ends came to 1 base. Germline CDR1 reads SGHVS; CDR2 reads FNYEAQ. This CDR3 is CASSLANQPQHF. Here the CDR3 DNA reads TGTGCCAGCAGCTTAGCGAATCAGCCCCAGCATTTT.

This chain joins TRBV6-5 and TRBJ1-1; a weak D match, TRBD1 (5 bases). Germline-derived CDR1 and CDR2 are MNHEY and SVGAGI. The CDR3 covers 12 residues. Trimming removed 5 bases at V and 7 bases at J, with 11 bases between. CDR3 sequence reads: CASSTNRLEAFF. For the CDR3, the DNA is TGTGCCAGCAGTACAAACAGGCTTGAAGCTTTCTTT.

The rearrangement joins TRBV2 to TRBJ1-5, with D tentatively TRBD1 (5 bases). Trimming pared 8 bases from V and 4 bases from J, leaving 15 bases between. The CDR3 spans 14 residues. Germline V gene data show CDR1 as SNHLY and CDR2 as FYNNEI. The CDR3 reads CASVPNPGNQPQHF. The CDR3 DNA follows: TGTGCCAGCGTCCCGAACCCAGGGAATCAGCCCCAGCATTTT.

The chain joins TRBV29-1 to TRBJ2-7; the D gene is possibly TRBD2 (5 bases). The CDR3 loop spans 11 amino acids. With 6 bases removed from V and 0 bases from J, the gap between germline ends came to 6 bases. The germline gives CDR1 SQVTM, CDR2 ANQGSEA. Written as DNA, the CDR3 is TGCAGCGTCGGAGGCTCCTACGAGCAGTACTTC. As protein: CSVGGSYEQYF.

The chain employs TRBV9 and TRBJ2-2, with 9 positions matching TRBD1. The germline V gene has CDR1 SGDLS and CDR2 YYNGEE. The V and J ends lost 2 bases and 3 bases, in that order; junction bases with no gene match: 5. The CDR3 runs to 16 residues. The chain's CDR3 is CASSVTGGADTGELFF. CDR3 nucleotide sequence: TGTGCCAGCAGCGTTACAGGGGGCGCCGACACCGGGGAGCTGTTTTTT.

V is TRBV5-1 and J is TRBJ2-7; D gene uncertain. Germline values: CDR1 SGHRS, CDR2 YFSETQ. The V end was cut by 4 bases, the J end by 1 base, with 12 bases between. This CDR3 comprises 14 residues. The CDR3 here is CASSKRTASYEQYF. The DNA for the CDR3 is TGCGCCAGCAGCAAACGGACGGCGTCCTACGAGCAGTACTTC.

The rearrangement links TRBV5-1 to TRBJ2-5; no clear D gene. The CDR3 covers 14 residues. Trimming took 0 bases from V and 1 from J, leaving 7 bases between them. Germline values: CDR1 SGHRS, CDR2 YFSETQ. CDR3 protein: CASSLGGSQETQYF. CDR3 nucleotides: TGCGCCAGCAGCTTGGGGGGAAGCCAAGAGACCCAGTACTTC.

The count of this clone is one. In the same sample, other DNA sequences code for this CDR3. The chain recombines TRBV5-4 with TRBJ2-3; 10 bases fit TRBD1. Germline CDR1 reads SGHNT; CDR2 reads YYREEE (reference sequence). The CDR3 totals 14 residues. The junction had 3 bases not matched to a gene; V was cut back by 4 bases and J by 4 bases. The CDR3 is CASSPGQGADTQYF. In nucleotides, the CDR3 is TGTGCCAGCAGCCCCGGACAGGGGGCAGATACGCAGTATTTT.

The J gene is TRBJ1-1, the V gene TRBV7-9; D remains unclear. The CDR3 sequence is 14 residues long. The germline gives CDR1 SEHNR, CDR2 FQNEAQ (reference sequence). V was cut by 3 bases and J by 5 bases, with 13 bases left in between. CDR3: CASSFGVGYTEAFF. The CDR3, as DNA: TGTGCCAGCAGCTTCGGAGTGGGGTATACTGAAGCTTTCTTT.

This chain connects TRBV6-5 to TRBJ1-2; 9 positions match TRBD1. CDR1 and CDR2 (germline): MNHEY, SVGAGI. The CDR3 runs 15 residues. Trimming took 5 bases from V and 6 from J; bases not matched to a gene: 10. In DNA, the CDR3 is TGTGCCAGCAGTATCGGACAGGGGAGGGTAAATGGCTACACCTTC. It translates to CASSIGQGRVNGYTF.

This chain connects TRBV9 to TRBJ2-3; no reliable D call. Germline CDR1 SGDLS, CDR2 YYNGEE. Trimming removed 0 bases from V and 0 bases from J, with 11 bases in between. The CDR3 length is 16 residues. The CDR3 DNA reads TGTGCCAGCAGCGTAGACGGCAAAGAGAGCACAGATACGCAGTATTTT. Amino acids: CASSVDGKESTDTQYF. Variable domain in full (rest from reference TRBV9 and TRBJ2-3): DSGVTQTPKHLITATGQRVTLRCSPRSGDLSVYWYQQSLDQGLQFLIQYYNGEERAKGNILERFSAQQFPDLHSELNLSSLELGDSALYFCASSVDGKESTDTQYFGPGTRLTVL.

The chain combines TRBV6-6 with TRBJ2-7; 15 positions match TRBD2. V was clipped by 5 bases and J by 7 bases; unmatched bases: 3. The CDR3 has 14 amino acids. The germline gives CDR1 MNHNY, CDR2 SVGAGI (reference sequence). The DNA for the CDR3 is TGTGCCAGCAGTGGACTAGCGGGGGGGCTGGAGCAGTACTTC. Translation: CASSGLAGGLEQYF.

The chain carries TRBV6-1 and TRBJ1-5; D is possibly TRBD1 (6 bases). The CDR3 is 13 amino acids. Germline CDR1 MNHNS, CDR2 SASEGT. Deletions cut 4 bases from V and 7 bases from J, with 11 bases between. The CDR3 sequence: CASSAGAKQPQHF. The CDR3 DNA follows: TGTGCCAGCAGTGCGGGGGCGAAACAGCCCCAGCATTTT.

This chain uses TRBV2 with TRBJ1-2, with 12 bases matching TRBD1. Per the germline V gene, CDR1 is SNHLY and CDR2 is FYNNEI. V was pared by 2 bases and J by 7 bases, with 5 bases of the junction left unmatched. This CDR3 spans 15 amino acids. In nucleotides, the CDR3 is TGTGCCAGCAGTGAATCGGGACAGGGGGCAGGTGGCTACACCTTC. Its translation: CASSESGQGAGGYTF.

The chain has TRBV28 and TRBJ2-1; 10 nucleotides align to TRBD2. V gave up 5 bases and J gave up 10 bases; unmatched junction bases: 8. The CDR3 length is 14 residues. The germline gives CDR1 MDHEN, CDR2 SYDVKM. The CDR3 is CASSGSGRTGEQFF. The DNA for the CDR3 is TGTGCCAGCAGTGGTAGCGGGAGGACGGGGGAGCAGTTCTTC.

This clone was seen once. The rearrangement links TRBV14 to TRBJ1-1; D unresolved. Between the trimmed V and J ends, which lost 0 bases and 7 bases, there was a span of 6 bases. The CDR3 consists of 12 residues. The germline gives CDR1 SGHDN, CDR2 FVKESK. The CDR3 DNA sequence: TGTGCCAGCAGCCAAGATGGGCGTGAAGCTTTCTTT. This encodes CASSQDGREAFF.

The chain recombines TRBV7-9 with TRBJ2-1, with a possible D match to TRBD2 (7 bases). V was clipped by 1 base and J by 0 bases, with 10 bases between them. The CDR3 sequence is 16 residues long. Germline CDR1 SEHNR, CDR2 FQNEAQ (reference sequence). The CDR3 bases are TGTGCCAGCAGCTTAGGAGGGGGGGCCTCCTACAATGAGCAGTTCTTC. Amino acid sequence: CASSLGGGASYNEQFF.

The chain employs TRBV29-1 and TRBJ2-7, with D uncertain. With 4 bases removed from V and 8 bases from J, the gap between germline ends came to 18 bases. The CDR3 consists of 13 residues. Germline assignment: CDR1 SQVTM and CDR2 ANQGSEA. This chain's CDR3 is CSVVLSRATQQYF. In DNA form, the CDR3 reads TGCAGCGTTGTGTTGTCTAGGGCTACGCAGCAGTACTTC.

The chain employs TRBV19 and TRBJ2-1; D gene unclear. CDR3 size: 14 residues. V lost 7 bases, J lost 0 bases, and 10 bases lay in between. Germline V gene sequence: CDR1 LNHDA, CDR2 SQIVND (reference sequence). CDR3 sequence (DNA): TGTGCCAGTAAGCTCAGAATCTCCTACAATGAGCAGTTCTTC. Its translation is CASKLRISYNEQFF.

This chain links TRBV19 with TRBJ2-7; D unclear. CDR1 is LNHDA and CDR2 is SQIVND in the germline V gene (reference sequence). This CDR3 spans 13 amino acids. V was trimmed by 8 bases and J by 0 bases, leaving 11 bases between them. Written as DNA, the CDR3 is TGTGCCAGTGCTCTAGGAAGCTCCTACGAGCAGTACTTC. Protein product: CASALGSSYEQYF.

This rearrangement joins TRBV29-1 to TRBJ1-5; TRBD1 aligns across 7 bases. This CDR3 is built from 13 residues. The germline CDR1 and CDR2 sequences are SQVTM and ANQGSEA. J lost 4 bases, V lost 4 bases, and 4 bases had no gene match. The CDR3: CSVATGVNQPQHF. The CDR3 nucleotides read TGCAGCGTTGCAACAGGGGTTAATCAGCCCCAGCATTTT.

This chain joins TRBV18 and TRBJ2-1, with a possible D match to TRBD2 (5 bases). Germline V CDR1 and CDR2: KGHSH, LQKENI. V lost 3 bases, J lost 0 bases, and 12 bases lay in between. The CDR3 loop spans 16 amino acids. CDR3: CASSPSDSSSYNEQFF. The CDR3 bases are TGTGCCAGCTCACCCTCGGACTCTAGCTCCTACAATGAGCAGTTCTTC.

The V and J genes are TRBV10-3 and TRBJ1-1; D gene uncertain. The ends were cut back, 2 bases at V and 0 bases at J, with 7 bases in the middle. In germline, CDR1 is ENHRY, CDR2 SYGVKD. This CDR3 is built from 14 residues. CDR3 amino acids: CAISELGMNTEAFF. CDR3 nucleotide sequence: TGTGCCATCAGTGAGCTAGGGATGAACACTGAAGCTTTCTTT.